This section outlines one T cell receptor beta chain sequence together with its context. These data originate in a study of T cell changes during pregnancy in multiple sclerosis. The V gene end was trimmed by 1 base and the J gene end by 7 bases; junction bases not matched to a gene: 2. The CDR3 has 15 amino acids. The V gene's germline CDR1 is LGHNA and CDR2 YNFKEQ. This table comes from immunoSEQ multiplex PCR, and its TCRdb copy is limited to in-frame clones, with some not included. Among some 80,000 clones listed, over 85% were seen once. The sequence came from a female donor with multiple sclerosis, enrolled in a pregnancy study. V and J are TRBV4-2 and TRBJ2-1, with 12 nucleotides matching TRBD2. The sample here was CD4+ T cells from peripheral blood mononuclear cells, taken after pregnancy. CDR3 DNA: TGTGCCAGCAGCCAAGTGACTAGCGGGAGTAATGAGCAGTTCTTC. Translated, it gives CASSQVTSGSNEQFF.